This TCR beta chain was observed in a study of blood T cell repertoires in COVID-19. Turning to the study itself: Sites in the United States, Italy and Spain provided acute and convalescent COVID-19 samples.

Assay: immunoSEQ multiplex PCR; the TCRdb copy retains only in-frame clones and omits some. The profile covers about 260,000 clones, with about 89% appearing a single time and 8.5% to 9% taken by the ten largest. This clone was seen a single time. The germline gives CDR1 SGHVS, CDR2 FQNEAQ. The CDR3 has 15 residues. Trimming at V came to 2 bases and at J to 3 bases, leaving 1 base not matched to a gene. Specimen: peripheral blood. The chain recombines TRBV7-8 with TRBJ2-7; 13 bases fit TRBD2. This sequence originates from a man aged 40-50 years with active or convalescent COVID-19. The CDR3 DNA sequence: TGTGCCAGCAGCTTAACTAGCGGGAGGGTCTACGAGCAGTACTTC. As protein: CASSLTSGRVYEQYF. Drawing the rest from reference TRBV7-8 and TRBJ2-7, the complete variable domain is GAGVSQSPRYKVAKRGQDVALRCDPISGHVSLFWYQQALGQGPEFLTYFQNEAQLDKSGLPSDRFFAERPEGSVSTLKIQRTQQEDSAVYLCASSLTSGRVYEQYFGPGTRLTVT.